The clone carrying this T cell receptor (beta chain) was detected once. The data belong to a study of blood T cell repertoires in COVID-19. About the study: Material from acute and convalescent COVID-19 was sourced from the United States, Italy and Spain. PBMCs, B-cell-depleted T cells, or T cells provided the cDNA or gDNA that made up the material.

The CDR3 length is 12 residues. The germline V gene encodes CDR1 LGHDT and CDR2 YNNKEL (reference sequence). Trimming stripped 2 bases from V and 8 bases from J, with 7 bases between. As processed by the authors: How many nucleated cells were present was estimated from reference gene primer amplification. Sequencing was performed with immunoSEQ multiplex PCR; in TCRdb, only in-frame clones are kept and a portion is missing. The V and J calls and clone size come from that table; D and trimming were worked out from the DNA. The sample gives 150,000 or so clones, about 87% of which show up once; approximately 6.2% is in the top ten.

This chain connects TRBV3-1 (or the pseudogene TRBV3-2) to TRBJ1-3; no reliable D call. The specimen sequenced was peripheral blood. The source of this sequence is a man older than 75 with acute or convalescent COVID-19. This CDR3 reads CASSQLGDTIYF. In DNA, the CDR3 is TGTGCCAGCAGCCAACTCGGAGACACCATATATTTT.